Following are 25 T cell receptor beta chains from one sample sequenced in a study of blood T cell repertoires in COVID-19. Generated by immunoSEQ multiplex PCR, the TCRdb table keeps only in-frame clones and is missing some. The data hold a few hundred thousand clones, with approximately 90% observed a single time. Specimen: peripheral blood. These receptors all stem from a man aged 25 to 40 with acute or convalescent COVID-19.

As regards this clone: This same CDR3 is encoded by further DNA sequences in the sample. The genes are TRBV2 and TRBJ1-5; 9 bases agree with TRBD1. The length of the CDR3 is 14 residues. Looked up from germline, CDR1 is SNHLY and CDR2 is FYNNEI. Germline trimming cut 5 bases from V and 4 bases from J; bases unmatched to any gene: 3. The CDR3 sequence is CASSTDRGNQPQHF. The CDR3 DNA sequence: TGTGCCAGCAGTACGGACAGGGGAAATCAGCCCCAGCATTTT. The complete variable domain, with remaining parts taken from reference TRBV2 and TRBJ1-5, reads EPEVTQTPSHQVTQMGQEVILRCVPISNHLYFYWYRQILGQKVEFLVSFYNNEISEKSEIFDDQFSVERPDGSNFTLKIRSTKLEDSAMYFCASSTDRGNQPQHFGDGTRLSIL.

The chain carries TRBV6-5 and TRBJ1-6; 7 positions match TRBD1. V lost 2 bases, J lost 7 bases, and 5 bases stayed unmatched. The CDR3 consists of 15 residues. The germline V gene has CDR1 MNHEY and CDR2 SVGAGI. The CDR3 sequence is CASSYRDSLNSPLHF. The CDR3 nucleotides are TGTGCCAGCAGTTACAGGGACAGTCTAAATTCACCCCTCCACTTT.

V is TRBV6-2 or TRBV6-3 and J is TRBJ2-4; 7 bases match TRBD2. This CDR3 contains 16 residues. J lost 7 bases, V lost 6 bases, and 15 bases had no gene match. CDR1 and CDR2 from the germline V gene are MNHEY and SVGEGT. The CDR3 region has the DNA TGTGCCAGCAGCGCGCTCCCGACTAGCCGTGACAACATTCAGTACTTC. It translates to CASSALPTSRDNIQYF.

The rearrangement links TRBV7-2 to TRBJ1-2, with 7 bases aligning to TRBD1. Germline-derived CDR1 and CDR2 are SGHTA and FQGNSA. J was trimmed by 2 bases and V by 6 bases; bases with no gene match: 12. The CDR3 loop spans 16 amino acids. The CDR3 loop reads CASSRTGNPTNYGYTF. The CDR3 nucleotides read TGTGCCAGCAGTCGGACAGGCAACCCTACCAACTATGGCTACACCTTC.

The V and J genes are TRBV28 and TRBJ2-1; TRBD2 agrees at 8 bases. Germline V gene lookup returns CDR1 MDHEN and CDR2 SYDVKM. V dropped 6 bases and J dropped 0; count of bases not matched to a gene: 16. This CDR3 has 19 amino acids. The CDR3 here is CASRSTRERGPLSYNEQFF. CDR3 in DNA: TGTGCCAGCAGATCGACCCGAGAGCGGGGGCCCCTCTCCTACAATGAGCAGTTCTTC.

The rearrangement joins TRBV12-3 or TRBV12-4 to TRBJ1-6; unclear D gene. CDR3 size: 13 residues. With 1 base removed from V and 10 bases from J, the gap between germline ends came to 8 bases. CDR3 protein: CASSLVMESPLHF. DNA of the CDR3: TGTGCCAGCAGTTTAGTTATGGAGTCACCCCTCCACTTT.

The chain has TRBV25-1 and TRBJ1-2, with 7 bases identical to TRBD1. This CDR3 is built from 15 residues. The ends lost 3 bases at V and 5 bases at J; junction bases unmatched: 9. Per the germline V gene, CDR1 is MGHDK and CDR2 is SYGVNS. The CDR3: CASSDHTTGRYGYTF. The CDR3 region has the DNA TGTGCCAGCAGTGATCATACGACAGGGCGGTATGGCTACACCTTC.

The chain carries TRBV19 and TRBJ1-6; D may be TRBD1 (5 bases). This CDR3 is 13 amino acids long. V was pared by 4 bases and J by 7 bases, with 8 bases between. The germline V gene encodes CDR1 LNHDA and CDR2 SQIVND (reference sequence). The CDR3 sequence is CASSNRMNSPLHF. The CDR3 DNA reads TGTGCCAGTAGTAACAGGATGAATTCACCCCTCCACTTT.

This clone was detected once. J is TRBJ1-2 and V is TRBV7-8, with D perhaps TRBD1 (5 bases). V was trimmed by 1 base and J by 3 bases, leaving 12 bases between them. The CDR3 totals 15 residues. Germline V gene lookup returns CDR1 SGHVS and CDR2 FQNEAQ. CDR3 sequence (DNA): TGTGCCAGCAGCTTAGAACCAAGGGGTGACTATGGCTACACCTTC. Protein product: CASSLEPRGDYGYTF.

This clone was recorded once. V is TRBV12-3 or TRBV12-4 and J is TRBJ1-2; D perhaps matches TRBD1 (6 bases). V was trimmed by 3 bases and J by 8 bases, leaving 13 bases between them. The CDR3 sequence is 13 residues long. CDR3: CASSFGNREGYTF. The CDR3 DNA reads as TGTGCCAGCAGTTTCGGAAACAGGGAAGGCTACACCTTC.

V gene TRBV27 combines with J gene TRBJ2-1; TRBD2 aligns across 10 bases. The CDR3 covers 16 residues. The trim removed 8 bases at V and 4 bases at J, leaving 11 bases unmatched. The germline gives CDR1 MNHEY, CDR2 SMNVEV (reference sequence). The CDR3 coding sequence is TGTGCCAGCGAACGGACTAGCGGAAATTATTACAATGAGCAGTTCTTC. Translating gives CASERTSGNYYNEQFF.

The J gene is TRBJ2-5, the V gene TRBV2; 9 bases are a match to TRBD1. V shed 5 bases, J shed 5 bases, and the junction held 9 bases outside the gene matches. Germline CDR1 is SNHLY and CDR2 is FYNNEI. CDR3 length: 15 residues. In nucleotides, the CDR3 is TGTGCCAGCAGTAGCGGGACAGGGACGCGGGAGACCCAGTACTTC. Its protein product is CASSSGTGTRETQYF. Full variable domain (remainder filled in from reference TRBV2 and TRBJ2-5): EPEVTQTPSHQVTQMGQEVILRCVPISNHLYFYWYRQILGQKVEFLVSFYNNEISEKSEIFDDQFSVERPDGSNFTLKIRSTKLEDSAMYFCASSSGTGTRETQYFGPGTRLLVL.

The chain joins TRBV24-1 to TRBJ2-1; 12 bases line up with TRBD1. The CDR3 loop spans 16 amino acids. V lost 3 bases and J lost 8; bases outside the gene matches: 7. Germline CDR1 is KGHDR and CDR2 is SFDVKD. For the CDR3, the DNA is TGTGCCACCAGTGATAGAGGGGACAGGGGGCTAGATGAGCAGTTCTTC. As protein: CATSDRGDRGLDEQFF.

CDR3 nucleotide sequence: TGTGCCAGCAGTGAACAACGGGCAGGGAAAGCTTTCTTT. It is translated as CASSEQRAGKAFF. The rearrangement uses TRBV6-1 and TRBJ1-1; maybe TRBD1 (5 bases). Trimming stripped 2 bases from V and 9 bases from J, with 13 bases between. CDR3 length: 13 residues. Germline CDR1 MNHNS, CDR2 SASEGT.

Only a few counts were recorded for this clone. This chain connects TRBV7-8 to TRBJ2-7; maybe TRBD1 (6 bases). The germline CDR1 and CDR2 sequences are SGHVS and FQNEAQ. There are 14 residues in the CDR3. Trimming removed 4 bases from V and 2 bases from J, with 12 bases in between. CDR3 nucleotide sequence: TGTGCCAGCAGCTCAACAGGGTCCCCCTACGAGCAGTACTTC. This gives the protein CASSSTGSPYEQYF.

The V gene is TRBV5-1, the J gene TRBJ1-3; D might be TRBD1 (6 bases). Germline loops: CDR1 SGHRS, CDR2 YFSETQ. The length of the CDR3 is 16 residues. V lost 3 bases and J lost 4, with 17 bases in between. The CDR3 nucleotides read TGCGCCAGCAGCTACGGGACACCAACTAGAGGAAACACCATATATTTT. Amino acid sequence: CASSYGTPTRGNTIYF.

DNA for the CDR3: TGTGCCAGCAGTCGGACAGCTAATGAAAAACTGTTTTTT. Translated: CASSRTANEKLFF. The chain carries TRBV28 and TRBJ1-4, with a weak D call TRBD1 (6 bases). Between the trimmed V and J ends, which lost 5 bases and 3 bases, there was a span of 7 bases. CDR1 is MDHEN, CDR2 SYDVKM, per germline. The CDR3 is made up of 13 amino acids.

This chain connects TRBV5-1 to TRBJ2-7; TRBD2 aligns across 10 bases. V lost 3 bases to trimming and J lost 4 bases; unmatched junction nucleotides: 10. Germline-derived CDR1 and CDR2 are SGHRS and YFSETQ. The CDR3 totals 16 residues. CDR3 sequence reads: CASSSQPSGGVYEQYF. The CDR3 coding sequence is TGCGCCAGCAGCTCTCAACCCAGCGGGGGGGTATACGAGCAGTACTTC.

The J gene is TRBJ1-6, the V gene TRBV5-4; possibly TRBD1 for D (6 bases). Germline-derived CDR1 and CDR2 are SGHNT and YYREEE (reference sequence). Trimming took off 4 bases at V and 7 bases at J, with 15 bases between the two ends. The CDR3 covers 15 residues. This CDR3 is CASSALQGGNSPLHF. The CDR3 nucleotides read TGTGCCAGCAGCGCGCTACAGGGCGGGAATTCACCCCTCCACTTT.

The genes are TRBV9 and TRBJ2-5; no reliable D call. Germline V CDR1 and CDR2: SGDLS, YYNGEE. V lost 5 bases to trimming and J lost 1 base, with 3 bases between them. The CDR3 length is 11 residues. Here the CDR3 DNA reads TGTGCCAGCAGTAGCCAAGAGACCCAGTACTTC. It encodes CASSSQETQYF.

CDR3 protein: CASSIARDRGRETQYF. DNA for the CDR3: TGTGCCAGTAGTATCGCACGGGACAGGGGGCGAGAGACCCAGTACTTC. The chain couples TRBV19 to TRBJ2-5; 12 bases map to TRBD1. This CDR3 comprises 16 residues. CDR1 and CDR2 (germline): LNHDA, SQIVND (reference sequence). V was pared by 3 bases and J by 4 bases, with 6 bases of the junction left unmatched.

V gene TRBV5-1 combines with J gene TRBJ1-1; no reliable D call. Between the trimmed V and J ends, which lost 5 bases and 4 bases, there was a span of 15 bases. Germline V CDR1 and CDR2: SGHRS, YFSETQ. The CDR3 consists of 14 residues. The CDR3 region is CASRDFARGTEAFF. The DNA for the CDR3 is TGCGCCAGCAGGGACTTCGCGCGGGGCACTGAAGCTTTCTTT.

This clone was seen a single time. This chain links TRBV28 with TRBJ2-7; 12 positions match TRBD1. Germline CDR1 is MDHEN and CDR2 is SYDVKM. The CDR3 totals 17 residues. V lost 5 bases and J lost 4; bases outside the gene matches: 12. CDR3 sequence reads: CASSVGTGGASPYEQYF. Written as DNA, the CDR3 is TGTGCCAGCAGTGTCGGGACAGGGGGCGCGTCCCCATACGAGCAGTACTTC.

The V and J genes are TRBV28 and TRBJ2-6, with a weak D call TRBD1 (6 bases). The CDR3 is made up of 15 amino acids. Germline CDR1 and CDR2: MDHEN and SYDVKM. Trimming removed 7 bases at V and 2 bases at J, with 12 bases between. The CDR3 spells CASNREAPGANVLTF. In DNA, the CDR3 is TGTGCCAGCAACAGGGAAGCCCCTGGGGCCAACGTCCTGACTTTC.

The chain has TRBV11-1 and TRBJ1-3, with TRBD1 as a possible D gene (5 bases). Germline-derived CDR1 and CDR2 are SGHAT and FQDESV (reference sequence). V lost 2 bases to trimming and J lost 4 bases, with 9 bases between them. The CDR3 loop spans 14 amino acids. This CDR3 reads CASSLPGLGNTIYF. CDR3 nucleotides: TGTGCCAGCAGCTTACCGGGACTCGGAAACACCATATATTTT. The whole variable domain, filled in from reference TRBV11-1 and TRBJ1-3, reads EAEVAQSPRYKITEKSQAVAFWCDPISGHATLYWYRQILGQGPELLVQFQDESVVDDSQLPKDRFSAERLKGVDSTLKIQPAELGDSAMYLCASSLPGLGNTIYFGEGSWLTVV.